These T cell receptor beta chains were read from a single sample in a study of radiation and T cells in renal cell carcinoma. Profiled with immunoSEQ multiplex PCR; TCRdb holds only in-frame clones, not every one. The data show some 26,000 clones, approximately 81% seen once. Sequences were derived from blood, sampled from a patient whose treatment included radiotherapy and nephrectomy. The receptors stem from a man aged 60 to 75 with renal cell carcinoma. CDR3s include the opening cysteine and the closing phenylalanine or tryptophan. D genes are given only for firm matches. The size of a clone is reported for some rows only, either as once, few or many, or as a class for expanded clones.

TGTGCCAGCAGGGAACCGGGACCAACAAGTGAGCAGTACTTC CASREPGPTSEQYF TRBJ2-7 many TRBV2 NA
TGTGCCAGCAGCTCACGGGATTGGGGCACCGGGGAGCTGTTTTTT CASSSRDWGTGELFF TRBJ2-2 NA TRBV7-3 NA
TGTGCCAGCAGTACGGAAGTAGCGGGAGGGTTTAAGTTCTTC CASSTEVAGGFKFF TRBJ2-1 NA TRBV7-2 TRBD2
TGCGCCAGCAGCTTGGGAATAGGGGGCGTAAGCGAAAAACTGTTTTTT CASSLGIGGVSEKLFF TRBJ1-4 once TRBV5-1 TRBD1
TGCAGCGTGGGAGTACTAGGGTATGAAGCTTTCTTT CSVGVLGYEAFF TRBJ1-1 NA TRBV29-1 NA
TGTGCCAGCTCACCAAAGGGACGAGACATTCAGTACTTC CASSPKGRDIQYF TRBJ2-4 NA TRBV18 NA
TGTGCCAGCTCACCCCCTCAAAATGGACTATACAATGAGCAGTTCTTC CASSPPQNGLYNEQFF TRBJ2-1 NA TRBV18 NA
TGCGCCAGCAGCTTGGCTGCGACCGGGGGCGAAAAACTGTTTTTT CASSLAATGGEKLFF TRBJ1-4 NA TRBV5-1 NA
TGTGCCAGCTCACTCAACCGGGCCGGGAGGAACACTGAAGCTTTCTTT CASSLNRAGRNTEAFF TRBJ1-1 NA TRBV18 NA
TGTGCCAGCAGTGGTCGTAGCGGGAGACTCAACGAGCAGTACTTC CASSGRSGRLNEQYF TRBJ2-7 NA TRBV6-1 TRBD2
TGCGCCAGCAGCTTTCTCCCGGGGACAGTAAATTCACCCCTCCACTTT CASSFLPGTVNSPLHF TRBJ1-6 NA TRBV5-1 TRBD1
TGTGCCACCTACGCTAGCGGGATTGGATTGGATGAGCAGTTCTTC CATYASGIGLDEQFF TRBJ2-1 few TRBV6-1 TRBD2
TGCGCCAGCAGCCCAGATAACAGGGGTAGTCATCAGCCCCAGCATTTT CASSPDNRGSHQPQHF TRBJ1-5 NA TRBV4-1 TRBD1
TGTGCCAGCAGCTTATACCAGGGAAGTGGCTACACCTTC CASSLYQGSGYTF TRBJ1-2 NA TRBV7-2 NA
TGTGCCAGCAGCTTAGCCTCCTCCTACGAGCAGTACTTC CASSLASSYEQYF TRBJ2-7 large TRBV7-2 NA
TGTGCCACCAGCAGTAGGAGTCTAGCGGGAGAGACCCAGTACTTC CATSSRSLAGETQYF TRBJ2-5 NA TRBV15 TRBD2